This T cell receptor (beta chain) is drawn from a study of T-cell memory formation after mild COVID-19. The CDR3 covers 15 residues. V was cut by 0 bases and J by 3 bases, with 10 bases left in between. From germline, CDR1 is SGHRS and CDR2 YFSETQ. This clonotype was observed a few times. MiXCR, applied by TCRdb to the 5' RACE reads, yields one record per CDR3 protein. The repertoire holds some 450,000 distinct CDR3 sequences, with 15% to 20% as singletons. Sequencing was performed on PBMCs or a T cell subset sorted from them (not recorded which). J is TRBJ2-1 and V is TRBV5-1; D perhaps matches TRBD1 (5 bases). The TCR was taken from a man aged 18 to 29 who had mild COVID-19 (a few samples of this study predate the infection). Cell type and time point are not known. The CDR3 DNA reads as TGCGCCAGCAGCTTGGTAGGGGTGTACTACAATGAGCAGTTCTTC. This sequence encodes CASSLVGVYYNEQFF.